The 29 T cell receptor beta chains presented below share a single source sample, sequenced in a study of blood T cell repertoires in COVID-19 (dated by TCRdb to about 2020). Library creation used the immunoSEQ multiplex PCR assay. TCRdb re-hosts the immuneACCESS table, in-frame sequences only. Its copies lack some clones; in the studies checked, an unresolved V gene accounts for under half of them, and the cause for the rest is not known. The table for this sample lists 100,000 or so clones; roughly 82% of them were counted only once. About 17% of the sample comes from the top ten. The specimen was peripheral blood. The receptors derive from a man older than 75 with acute or convalescent COVID-19.

This clone occurred once. The CDR3 nucleotides are TGTGCCAGTAGTATCGTTGCGGGGGCCACAGATACGCAGTATTTT. The encoded protein is CASSIVAGATDTQYF. The chain carries TRBV19 and TRBJ2-3; D is possibly TRBD2 (7 bases). Germline CDR1 reads LNHDA; CDR2 reads SQIVND (reference sequence). The CDR3 loop spans 15 amino acids. The ends were cut back, 3 bases at V and 2 bases at J, with 12 bases in the middle.

V gene TRBV2 combines with J gene TRBJ2-6, with TRBD1 matching 11 bases. The V segment lost 4 bases and the J segment 1 base; nucleotides outside the gene matches: 3. Per germline, CDR1 SNHLY and CDR2 FYNNEI. This CDR3 has 17 residues. CDR3 protein: CASSGDRGRSGANVLTF. Here the CDR3 DNA reads TGTGCCAGCAGTGGGGACAGGGGGAGATCTGGGGCCAACGTCCTGACTTTC.

The chain has TRBV7-2 and TRBJ2-7; possible D gene TRBD2, 6 bases. Germline CDR1 is SGHTA and CDR2 is FQGNSA. The CDR3 is 16 amino acids. Trimming took off 1 base at V and 2 bases at J, with 15 bases between the two ends. The chain's CDR3 is CASSLVSVAETYEQYF. The CDR3 DNA reads TGTGCCAGCAGCTTAGTGTCGGTAGCGGAGACCTACGAGCAGTACTTC.

This sequence joins TRBV2 and TRBJ2-3, with 10 nucleotides matching TRBD1. Unmatched junction bases numbered 5, after V lost 3 bases and J lost 5 bases. This CDR3 has 15 residues. The germline gives CDR1 SNHLY, CDR2 FYNNEI. The CDR3 here is CASSDQGQGRDTQYF. CDR3 nucleotides: TGTGCCAGCAGTGATCAGGGACAGGGGAGAGATACGCAGTATTTT.

J is TRBJ2-3 and V is TRBV19, with TRBD2 as a possible D gene (6 bases). V lost 3 bases to trimming and J lost 3 bases, with 13 bases between them. The CDR3 is made up of 15 amino acids. Per the germline V gene, CDR1 is LNHDA and CDR2 is SQIVND (reference sequence). The CDR3 reads CASSIFGGRTDTQYF. The CDR3 region has the DNA TGTGCCAGTAGTATTTTCGGGGGAAGAACAGATACGCAGTATTTT. Combining the CDR3 with reference TRBV19 and TRBJ2-3 gives the whole variable domain DGGITQSPKYLFRKEGQNVTLSCEQNLNHDAMYWYRQDPGQGLRLIYYSQIVNDFQKGDIAEGYSVSREKKESFPLTVTSAQKNPTAFYLCASSIFGGRTDTQYFGPGTRLTVL.

The chain combines TRBV6-2 or TRBV6-3 with TRBJ2-3; a weak D match, TRBD2 (5 bases). This CDR3 region has 16 residues. Germline V CDR1 and CDR2: MNHEY, SVGEGT. V shed 4 bases and J shed 1 base, with 15 bases lying between them. DNA of the CDR3: TGTGCCAGCAGTTTGACGAGGGCTACGGGCACAGATACGCAGTATTTT. This translates into CASSLTRATGTDTQYF.

The CDR3 loop reads CASSPEAPGNSPLHF. DNA of the CDR3: TGTGCCAGCAGCCCAGAAGCCCCGGGGAATTCACCCCTCCACTTT. The chain combines TRBV7-6 with TRBJ1-6, with D hard to call. V was shortened by 5 bases and J by 7 bases, with 15 bases between the two germline ends. Germline V gene sequence: CDR1 SGHVS, CDR2 FNYEAQ. This CDR3 spans 15 amino acids.

This clone showed up just once. The J gene is TRBJ1-1, the V gene TRBV6-5, with D perhaps matching TRBD1 (5 bases). Germline lookup yields CDR1 MNHEY and CDR2 SVGAGI. V lost 2 bases and J lost 3, with 16 bases in between. This CDR3 spans 16 amino acids. The CDR3 DNA reads TGTGCCAGCAGTTACAGGCAGCCGGGGGGGTACACTGAAGCTTTCTTT. Protein product: CASSYRQPGGYTEAFF.

This chain joins TRBV7-2 and TRBJ2-5; 8 bases fit TRBD1. J lost 6 bases, V lost 5 bases, and 11 bases had no gene match. There are 15 residues in the CDR3. Germline V lookup: CDR1 SGHTA, CDR2 FQGNSA. The DNA for the CDR3 is TGTGCCAGCAGCCCTCCGACAGGGGTGGAAAAGACCCAGTACTTC. It specifies CASSPPTGVEKTQYF.

The V call is TRBV14, the J call TRBJ2-1; D is uncertain. CDR1 is SGHDN and CDR2 is FVKESK in the germline V gene. The CDR3 runs 15 residues. Trimming removed 1 base at V and 5 bases at J, with 12 bases between. CDR3 DNA sequence: TGTGCCAGCAGCCAAGGCGGTGTACCCCACAATGAGCAGTTCTTC. Amino acids: CASSQGGVPHNEQFF.

For this clone: Additional DNA sequences in this sample encode the identical CDR3. The rearrangement links TRBV28 to TRBJ1-2, with 8 bases aligning to TRBD1. V lost 8 bases to trimming and J lost 2 bases; unmatched junction nucleotides: 4. Germline V gene lookup returns CDR1 MDHEN and CDR2 SYDVKM. CDR3 length: 13 residues. The CDR3 is CASLTGANYGYTF. CDR3 DNA sequence: TGTGCCAGCCTGACAGGGGCGAACTATGGCTACACCTTC.

This clone was detected only once. One end of the junction varies from germline; a read error may be responsible. The chain couples TRBV4-3 to TRBJ2-7, with TRBD2 matching 11 bases. CDR3 length: 17 amino acids. CDR1 and CDR2 (germline): LGHNA, YSLEER. CDR3 amino acids: CASSQDDSGRASHEQYF. The CDR3 DNA reads TGCGCCAGCAGCCAAGATGATAGCGGGAGGGCCTCCCACGAGCAGTACTTC.

The chain recombines TRBV6-4 with TRBJ1-6; no clear D gene. Germline CDR1 reads MRHNA; CDR2 reads SNTAGT. The V and J ends lost 6 bases and 5 bases respectively, with 8 bases between them. The CDR3 runs to 13 residues. The CDR3 reads CASRRENNSPLHF. The CDR3 DNA reads as TGTGCCAGCAGAAGAGAAAATAATTCACCCCTCCACTTT.

This chain links TRBV7-2 with TRBJ2-5; perhaps TRBD2 as D (6 bases). With 4 bases removed from V and 5 bases from J, the gap between germline ends came to 11 bases. This CDR3 region has 13 residues. The germline V gene has CDR1 SGHTA and CDR2 FQGNSA. The CDR3 DNA is TGTGCCAGCAGCTCGACTAGAGGCGAGACCCAGTACTTC. Translating it yields CASSSTRGETQYF.

This rearrangement joins TRBV9 to TRBJ2-7, with D possibly being TRBD2 (6 bases). The CDR3 extends over 14 amino acids. The germline gives CDR1 SGDLS, CDR2 YYNGEE. Trimming took off 2 bases at V and 2 bases at J, with 11 bases between the two ends. In nucleotides, the CDR3 is TGTGCCAGCAGCGTCACGGGACTCCCCTACGAGCAGTACTTC. Translated: CASSVTGLPYEQYF.

The genes are TRBV9 and TRBJ2-2; TRBD1 agrees at 8 bases. This CDR3 contains 15 residues. Germline V gene sequence: CDR1 SGDLS, CDR2 YYNGEE. The J segment lost 4 bases and the V segment lost 3 bases, leaving 5 bases of the junction unmatched. For the CDR3, the DNA is TGTGCCAGCAGCGCGACAGGGGCGGCCACCGGGGAGCTGTTTTTT. It translates to CASSATGAATGELFF.

This CDR3 reads CASRVDRVVGNTIYF. CDR3 nucleotide sequence: TGTGCCAGCAGGGTGGACAGGGTGGTTGGAAACACCATATATTTT. The V and J genes are TRBV2 and TRBJ1-3; 8 positions match TRBD1. CDR1 SNHLY and CDR2 FYNNEI come from the germline V gene. The trim removed 6 bases at V and 3 bases at J, leaving 7 bases unmatched. This CDR3 contains 15 residues.

This clone was observed a few times. The CDR3: CASSPGPLSNQPQHF. CDR3 sequence (DNA): TGTGCCAGCAGTCCAGGCCCCCTTAGCAATCAGCCCCAGCATTTT. The chain has TRBV6-5 and TRBJ1-5; no definite D call. The CDR3 runs 15 residues. The V end was cut by 5 bases, the J end by 0 bases, with 11 bases between. Looked up from germline, CDR1 is MNHEY and CDR2 is SVGAGI.

V usage is TRBV27 and J usage is TRBJ1-2; 9 bases are shared with TRBD1. The CDR3 sequence is 15 residues long. The germline V gene encodes CDR1 MNHEY and CDR2 SMNVEV (reference sequence). Trimming removed 4 bases from V and 8 bases from J; junction bases left unmatched: 11. The CDR3 loop reads CASSSDRGGAVGYTF. The CDR3, as DNA: TGTGCCAGCAGTTCGGACAGGGGAGGAGCTGTGGGCTACACCTTC.

The chain recombines TRBV7-6 with TRBJ2-1, with TRBD2 identical over 11 bases. This CDR3 spans 16 amino acids. V lost 5 bases, J lost 6 bases, and 9 bases stayed unmatched. CDR1 and CDR2 from the germline V gene are SGHVS and FNYEAQ. The CDR3 sequence: CASSPSRTSGFNEQFF. The CDR3 nucleotides are TGTGCCAGCAGCCCAAGTCGGACTAGCGGGTTCAATGAGCAGTTCTTC.

The CDR3 loop reads CASSSDLTSGRAEQYF. The CDR3 region has the DNA TGCGCCAGCAGCTCTGATCTGACTAGCGGGAGGGCTGAGCAGTACTTC. This chain links TRBV5-1 with TRBJ2-7, with TRBD2 identical over 14 bases. The length of the CDR3 is 16 residues. Germline V gene lookup returns CDR1 SGHRS and CDR2 YFSETQ. Trimming took 3 bases from V and 7 from J; bases not matched to a gene: 9.

The chain couples TRBV28 to TRBJ1-5, with 7 bases identical to TRBD1. V gave up 4 bases and J gave up 0 bases; unmatched junction bases: 6. This CDR3 region has 16 residues. Germline CDR1 MDHEN, CDR2 SYDVKM. The CDR3: CASSSRQGSSNQPQHF. CDR3 DNA sequence: TGTGCCAGCAGTTCGCGACAGGGTAGTAGCAATCAGCCCCAGCATTTT.

The chain uses TRBV11-3 and TRBJ1-6; TRBD1 matches at 8 bases. V was clipped by 3 bases and J by 3 bases; unmatched bases: 1. The CDR3 has 15 residues. Looked up from germline, CDR1 is SGHNT and CDR2 is YENEEA. The CDR3 bases are TGTGCCAGCAGCTTTACAGGGGGCTATAATTCACCCCTCCACTTT. Translating gives CASSFTGGYNSPLHF.

The V and J genes are TRBV24-1 and TRBJ2-5; TRBD1 might be the D (6 bases). Trimming cost V 3 bases and J 5 bases, with 15 bases left between them. The CDR3 consists of 15 residues. Germline V gives CDR1 KGHDR, CDR2 SFDVKD. Here the CDR3 reads CATSDMKTGGETQYF. The DNA for the CDR3 is TGTGCCACCAGTGATATGAAGACAGGCGGGGAGACCCAGTACTTC.

This clone showed up just once. The gene calls are TRBV19 and TRBJ2-2, with 9 nucleotides matching TRBD2. The CDR3 loop spans 17 amino acids. Trimming at V came to 4 bases and at J to 0 bases, leaving 6 bases not matched to a gene. Germline assignment: CDR1 LNHDA and CDR2 SQIVND (reference sequence). The CDR3 sequence: CASSKPAGGSNTGELFF. The CDR3 nucleotides are TGTGCCAGTAGTAAACCAGCGGGGGGCTCGAACACCGGGGAGCTGTTTTTT. Full variable domain (missing parts from reference TRBV19 and TRBJ2-2): DGGITQSPKYLFRKEGQNVTLSCEQNLNHDAMYWYRQDPGQGLRLIYYSQIVNDFQKGDIAEGYSVSREKKESFPLTVTSAQKNPTAFYLCASSKPAGGSNTGELFFGEGSRLTVL.

The chain joins TRBV14 to TRBJ2-1; no definite D call. CDR1 SGHDN and CDR2 FVKESK come from the germline V gene. This CDR3 is 14 amino acids long. The V and J ends lost 4 bases and 10 bases respectively, with 17 bases between them. The CDR3 nucleotides are TGTGCCAGCAGCCTGGCAGGTGGCTTTGAAGAGCAGTTCTTC. This sequence encodes CASSLAGGFEEQFF.

V usage is TRBV20-1 and J usage is TRBJ2-7; 10 positions match TRBD2. The CDR3 runs 16 residues. Germline V gives CDR1 DFQATT, CDR2 SNEGSKA (reference sequence). V gave up 3 bases and J gave up 3 bases; unmatched junction bases: 11. The CDR3 loop is CSASGVGLAGVYEQYF. CDR3 in DNA: TGCAGTGCTAGTGGTGTCGGCCTAGCGGGAGTCTACGAGCAGTACTTC.

The J gene is TRBJ1-3, the V gene TRBV30, with D perhaps matching TRBD1 (5 bases). The CDR3 has 13 amino acids. Germline V CDR1 and CDR2: GTSNPN, SVGIG (reference sequence). The V end was cut by 2 bases, the J end by 3 bases, with 8 bases between. The CDR3 DNA sequence: TGTGCCTGGAGTCCAGGGTTTGGAAACACCATATATTTT. Amino acids: CAWSPGFGNTIYF.

The V gene is TRBV18, the J gene TRBJ2-5; TRBD1 matches at 7 bases. The CDR3 runs 13 residues. Germline V gene sequence: CDR1 KGHSH, CDR2 LQKENI. Trimming removed 5 bases from V and 5 bases from J; junction bases left unmatched: 5. The DNA for the CDR3 is TGTGCCAGCTCATCGACAGGGTACGAGACCCAGTACTTC. Protein sequence: CASSSTGYETQYF.